This T cell receptor beta chain was recovered during a study of blood T cell repertoires in COVID-19. Study summary: Whether acute or convalescent, the COVID-19 samples came from the United States, Italy and Spain. Nucleic acid was either cDNA or gDNA, and it came from T cells, B-cell-depleted T cells, or PBMCs.

This clone has just a few counts. Original data processing: Quantification of nucleated cells was approximated via reference gene primer amplification. Some clones are missing from TCRdb's copy, which holds only in-frame ones; the method was immunoSEQ multiplex PCR. V, J and clone size derive from that table, while D and trimming were established from the DNA sequence. The sample shows some 340,000 clones, approximately 81% of them seen only once. The sequence was obtained from a woman aged 18-35 years with acute or convalescent COVID-19. The specimen sequenced was peripheral blood.

DNA for the CDR3: TGTGCCAGCAGCCAAGGGACTAGCGGTTACAATGAGCAGTTCTTC. This translates into CASSQGTSGYNEQFF. The chain uses TRBV7-3 and TRBJ2-1; 11 bases line up with TRBD2. Germline V CDR1 and CDR2: SGHTA, FQGTGA. This CDR3 is built from 15 residues. The junction had 4 bases not matched to a gene; V was cut back by 5 bases and J by 4 bases.